A selection of T cell receptor beta chains follows, all from one sample in a study. Using its own MiXCR run on the 5' RACE reads, TCRdb lists one record per CDR3 protein. The sample includes 9,000 to 9,500 distinct CDR3 sequences, less than 60% of them seen just once. The material sequenced was Tregs sorted from a lymph node. The receptors derive from a female donor with breast cancer. Each CDR3 is given with its conserved first and last residue. Each record gives: J gene, V gene, CDR3 protein.

TRBJ2-1 TRBV11-3 CASSLDSAGGLDEQFF
TRBJ2-1 TRBV20-1 CSARNSAYNEQFF
TRBJ2-5 TRBV5-6 CASSTGTTQETQYF
TRBJ2-7 TRBV5-4 CASSDRYGQYF
TRBJ2-1 TRBV30 CAWSGASGSGYGEQFF
TRBJ1-3 TRBV7-8 CASSQTMGNTIYF
TRBJ2-1 TRBV9 CASSPFRSSYNEQFF
TRBJ2-1 TRBV10-3 CAIRDTGATYNEQFF
TRBJ1-2 TRBV5-4 CASSFWGQGGGYTF
TRBJ2-1 TRBV12-3/TRBV12-4 CASSSPGTPYNEQFF
TRBJ1-4 TRBV4-2 CASSPARAYSTKLFF
TRBJ2-3 TRBV5-6 CASSSLTGPDTQYF
TRBJ2-7 TRBV4-2 CASSQGTSYEQYF
TRBJ1-2 TRBV12-3/TRBV12-4 CASSLEGTSYGYTF
TRBJ1-5 TRBV10-1 CASKHLTRSISNQPQHF
TRBJ1-4 TRBV6-6 CASTHGTGLEKLFF
TRBJ2-1 TRBV27 CASSLSTVSYNEQFF